This T cell receptor beta chain is drawn from a study of T-cell memory formation after mild COVID-19. Study details: Largely, TCR clusters stayed within a single donor.

From 5'RACE with constant-segment primers came TCR alpha and TCR beta cDNA libraries that carried sample barcodes and UMIs. Each CDR3 protein is one row after TCRdb ran MiXCR on the 5' RACE reads. The data show around 300,000 distinct CDR3 sequences, approximately 14% seen once. Points from the study as a whole: Clones contracting across day 15 to 85 had a balanced CD4/CD8 profile; later expanding clones leaned CD4+. Cross-reactive memory appears to have joined, as suggested by some responding clones showing up in pre-infection memory.

A note on this clonotype: Its antigen is unidentified.

This TCR was sampled from a man between 18 and 29 years old who had mild COVID-19 (a few samples of this study predate the infection). Cell type and time point are not known. The sequencing sample was made of PBMCs or a T cell subset sorted from them (not recorded which).

In DNA, the CDR3 is TGTGCCAGCAGCTCCTTAGCGGGGGGGCTGACCGGGGAGCTGTTTTTT. Translation gives CASSSLAGGLTGELFF. This chain connects TRBV7-3 to TRBJ2-2, with TRBD2 matching 11 bases. The CDR3 has 16 residues. The germline V gene has CDR1 SGHTA and CDR2 FQGTGA. Trimming at V came to 4 bases and at J to 5 bases, leaving 6 bases not matched to a gene.